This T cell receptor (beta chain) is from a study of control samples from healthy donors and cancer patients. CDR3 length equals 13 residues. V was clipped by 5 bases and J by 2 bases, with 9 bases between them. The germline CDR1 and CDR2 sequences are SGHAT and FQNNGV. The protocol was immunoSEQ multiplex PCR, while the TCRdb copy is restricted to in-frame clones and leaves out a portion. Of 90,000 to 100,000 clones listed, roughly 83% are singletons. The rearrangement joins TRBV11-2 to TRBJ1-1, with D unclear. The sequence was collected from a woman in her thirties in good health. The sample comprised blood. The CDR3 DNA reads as TGTGCCAGCAGCCGGGTCCCAAACACTGAAGCTTTCTTT. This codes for CASSRVPNTEAFF.